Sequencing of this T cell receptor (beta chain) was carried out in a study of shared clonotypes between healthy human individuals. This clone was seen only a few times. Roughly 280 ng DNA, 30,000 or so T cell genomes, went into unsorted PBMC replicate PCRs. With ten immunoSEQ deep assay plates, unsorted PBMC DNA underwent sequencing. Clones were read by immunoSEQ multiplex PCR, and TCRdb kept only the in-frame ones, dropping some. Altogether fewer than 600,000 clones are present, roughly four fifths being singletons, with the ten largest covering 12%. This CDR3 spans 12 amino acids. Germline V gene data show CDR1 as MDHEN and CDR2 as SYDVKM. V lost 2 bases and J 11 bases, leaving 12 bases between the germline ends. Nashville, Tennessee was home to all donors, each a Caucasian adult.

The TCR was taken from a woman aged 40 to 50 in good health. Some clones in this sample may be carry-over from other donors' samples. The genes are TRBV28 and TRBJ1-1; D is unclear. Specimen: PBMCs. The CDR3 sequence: CASSLLPRSAFF. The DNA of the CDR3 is TGTGCCAGCAGTTTACTTCCAAGAAGCGCTTTCTTT.